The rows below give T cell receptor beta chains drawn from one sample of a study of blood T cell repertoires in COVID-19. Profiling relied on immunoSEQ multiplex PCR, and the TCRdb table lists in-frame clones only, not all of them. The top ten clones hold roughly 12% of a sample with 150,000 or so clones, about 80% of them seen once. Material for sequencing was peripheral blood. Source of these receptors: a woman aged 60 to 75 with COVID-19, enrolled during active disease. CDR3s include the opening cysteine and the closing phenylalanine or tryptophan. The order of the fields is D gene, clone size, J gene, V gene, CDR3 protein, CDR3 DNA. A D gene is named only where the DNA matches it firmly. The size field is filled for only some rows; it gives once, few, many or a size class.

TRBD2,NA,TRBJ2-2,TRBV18,CASSRSSGSPNTGELFF,TGTGCCAGCTCACGATCTAGCGGGAGTCCGAACACCGGGGAGCTGTTTTTT
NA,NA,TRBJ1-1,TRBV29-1,CSVEVKAGGAEAFF,TGCAGCGTTGAAGTAAAGGCGGGGGGTGCTGAAGCTTTCTTT
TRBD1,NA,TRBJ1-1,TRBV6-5,CASSSQGIGAEAFF,TGTGCCAGCAGTTCACAGGGGATTGGCGCTGAAGCTTTCTTT
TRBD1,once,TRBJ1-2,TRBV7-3,CASSLTGGDRGMYGYTF,TGTGCCAGCAGCTTAACGGGAGGGGACAGGGGAATGTATGGCTACACCTTC
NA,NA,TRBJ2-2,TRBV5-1,CASSFRQPNTGELFF,TGCGCCAGCAGCTTCAGACAGCCCAACACCGGGGAGCTGTTTTTT
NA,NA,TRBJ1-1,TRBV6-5,CASSPDMANTEAFF,TGTGCCAGCAGTCCGGACATGGCGAACACTGAAGCTTTCTTT
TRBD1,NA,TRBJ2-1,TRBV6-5,CASTSTGTGSNEQFF,TGTGCCAGCACGTCAACCGGGACAGGGAGCAATGAGCAGTTCTTC
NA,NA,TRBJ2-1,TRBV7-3,CASSRRTTGVNEQFF,TGTGCCAGCAGCCGTCGGACCACGGGGGTAAATGAGCAGTTCTTC
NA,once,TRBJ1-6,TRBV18,CASSPGGSSYNSPLHF,TGTGCCAGCTCACCGGGAGGGAGCTCCTATAATTCACCCCTCCACTTT
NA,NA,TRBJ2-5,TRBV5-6,CASSPGASQETQYF,TGTGCCAGCAGCCCAGGGGCTAGTCAAGAGACCCAGTACTTC
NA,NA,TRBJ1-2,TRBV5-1,CASSEAGTEDGYTF,TGCGCCAGCAGCGAGGCGGGGACGGAGGATGGCTACACCTTC
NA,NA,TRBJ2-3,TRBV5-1,CASGTTQADTQYF,TGCGCCAGCGGGACAACTCAGGCAGATACGCAGTATTTT
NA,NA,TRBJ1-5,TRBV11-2,CASSTTGTSNQPQHF,TGTGCCAGCAGCACTACCGGGACATCCAATCAGCCCCAGCATTTT
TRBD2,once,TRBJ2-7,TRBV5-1,CASSLASGRYEQYF,TGCGCCAGCAGCTTAGCTAGCGGGAGATACGAGCAGTACTTC
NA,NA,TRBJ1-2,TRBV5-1,CASSLWSGGSGANYGYTF,TGCGCCAGCAGCTTGTGGTCGGGGGGCAGTGGGGCTAACTATGGCTACACCTTC
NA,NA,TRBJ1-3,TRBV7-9,CASSLDRGGTGNTIYF,TGTGCCAGCAGCTTAGATCGGGGGGGAACTGGAAACACCATATATTTT
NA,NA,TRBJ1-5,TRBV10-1,CASSGSGNQPQHF,TGCGCCAGCAGTGGAAGCGGGAATCAGCCCCAGCATTTT
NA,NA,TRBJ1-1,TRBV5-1,CASSRTVSTNTEAFF,TGCGCCAGCAGCCGGACAGTTTCGACGAACACTGAAGCTTTCTTT
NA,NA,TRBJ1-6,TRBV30,CAWRGQYNSPLHF,TGTGCCTGGAGGGGGCAGTATAATTCACCCCTCCACTTT
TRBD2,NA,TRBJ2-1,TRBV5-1,CASSLKDGLAGEHNEQFF,TGCGCCAGCAGCTTAAAGGACGGGCTAGCGGGAGAACACAATGAGCAGTTCTTC
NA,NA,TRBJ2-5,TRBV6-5,CASSYSQGLETQYF,TGTGCCAGCAGTTACTCTCAGGGATTAGAGACCCAGTACTTC
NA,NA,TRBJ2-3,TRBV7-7,CASSPGTGPTDTQYF,TGTGCTAGCAGTCCCGGGACTGGACCCACAGATACGCAGTATTTT
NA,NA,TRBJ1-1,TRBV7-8,CASKADTMRMNTEAFF,TGTGCCAGTAAGGCGGATACAATGAGAATGAACACTGAAGCTTTCTTT
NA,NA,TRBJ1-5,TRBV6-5,CASSSQGSEGQPQHF,TGTGCCAGCAGTAGTCAGGGTTCTGAAGGGCAGCCCCAGCATTTT
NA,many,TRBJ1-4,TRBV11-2,CASSPSTDVRGGKLFF,TGTGCCAGCAGCCCCTCCACGGACGTCCGAGGGGGAAAACTGTTTTTT
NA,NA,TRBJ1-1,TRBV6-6,CASSKQENTEAFF,TGTGCCAGCAGCAAACAGGAGAACACTGAAGCTTTCTTT
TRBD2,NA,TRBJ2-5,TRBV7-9,CASSPGGGGETQYF,TGTGCCAGCAGCCCCGGGGGGGGAGGAGAGACCCAGTACTTC
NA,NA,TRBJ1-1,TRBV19,CASSITGRTEAFF,TGTGCCAGTAGTATTACAGGAAGGACTGAAGCTTTCTTT
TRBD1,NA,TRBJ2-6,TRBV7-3,CASSSGQGTWSGANVLTF,TGTGCCAGCAGCTCAGGACAGGGAACTTGGTCTGGGGCCAACGTCCTGACTTTC
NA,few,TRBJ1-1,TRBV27,CASSFLQENTEAFF,TGTGCCAGCAGTTTCTTACAGGAGAACACTGAAGCTTTCTTT
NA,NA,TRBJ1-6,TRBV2,CASGGGHSSYNSPLHF,TGTGCCAGCGGGGGGGGGCACAGCTCCTATAATTCACCCCTCCACTTT
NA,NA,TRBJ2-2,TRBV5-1,CASSPRQGTNTGELFF,TGCGCCAGCAGTCCTCGTCAGGGCACGAACACCGGGGAGCTGTTTTTT
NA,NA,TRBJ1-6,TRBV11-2,CASSLGLWGLNNSPLHF,TGTGCCAGCAGCTTAGGCCTTTGGGGGCTAAATAATTCACCCCTCCACTTT
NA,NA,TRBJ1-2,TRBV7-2,CASSRGGGNGYTF,TGTGCCAGCAGCCGGGGTGGGGGCAATGGCTACACCTTC
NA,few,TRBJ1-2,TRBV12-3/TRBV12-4,CASSSSSGYGYTF,TGTGCCAGTAGTTCCTCCTCAGGCTATGGCTACACCTTC
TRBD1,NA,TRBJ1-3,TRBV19,CASSIVGGGRGNTIYF,TGTGCCAGTAGTATAGTTGGAGGGGGCCGTGGAAACACCATATATTTT
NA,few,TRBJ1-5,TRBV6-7,CASSSRGSQPQHF,TGTGCCAGCAGTTCCCGTGGGAGTCAGCCCCAGCATTTT
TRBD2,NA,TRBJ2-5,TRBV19,CASSIGGRGVETQYF,TGTGCCAGTAGTATAGGTGGCCGGGGGGTTGAGACCCAGTACTTC
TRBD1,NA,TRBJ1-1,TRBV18,CASSPRQGAPNTEAFF,TGTGCCAGCTCACCACGACAGGGGGCCCCGAACACTGAAGCTTTCTTT
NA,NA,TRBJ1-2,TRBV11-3,CASSLDSGYGYTF,TGTGCCAGCAGTTTGGACAGTGGATATGGCTACACCTTC
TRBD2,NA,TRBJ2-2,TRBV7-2,CASMAGGAAGELFF,TGTGCCAGCATGGCGGGGGGGGCGGCCGGGGAGCTGTTTTTT
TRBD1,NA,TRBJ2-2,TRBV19,CASKGQPNTGELFF,TGTGCCAGTAAGGGACAGCCGAACACCGGGGAGCTGTTTTTT
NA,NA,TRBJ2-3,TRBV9,CASSVAVTDTQYF,TGTGCCAGCAGCGTAGCTGTCACAGATACGCAGTATTTT
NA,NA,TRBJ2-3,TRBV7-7,CASSSDYTDTQYF,TGTGCTAGCAGCTCCGACTACACAGATACGCAGTATTTT
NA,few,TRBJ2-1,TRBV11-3,CASSLEGDEQFF,TGTGCCAGCAGCTTAGAAGGGGATGAGCAGTTCTTC
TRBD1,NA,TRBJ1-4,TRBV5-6,CASSNRDRQNEKLFF,TGTGCCAGCAGCAACAGGGACAGGCAAAATGAAAAACTGTTTTTT
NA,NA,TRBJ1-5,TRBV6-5,CASSRGNQPQHF,TGTGCCAGCAGCCGGGGAAATCAGCCCCAGCATTTT
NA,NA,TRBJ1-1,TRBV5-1,CASGPGNTEAFF,TGCGCCAGCGGTCCGGGGAACACTGAAGCTTTCTTT